The 9 T cell receptor beta chains below all came from one sample that was sequenced in a study of T cell responses to AZD1222 COVID-19 vaccine. This table comes from immunoSEQ multiplex PCR, and its TCRdb copy is limited to in-frame clones, with some not included. In the table there are about 140,000 clones, roughly nine tenths of which are singletons. This sample comprised peripheral blood, obtained 28 days after the second AZD1222 dose. The receptors shown here come from an adult who received the AZD1222 COVID-19 vaccine.

The chain employs TRBV19 and TRBJ1-1; no definite D call. This CDR3 spans 13 amino acids. Trimming removed 2 bases from V and 3 bases from J, with 7 bases in between. The V gene's germline CDR1 is LNHDA and CDR2 SQIVND (reference sequence). CDR3 in amino acids: CASSILTDTEAFF. The CDR3 nucleotides read TGTGCCAGTAGTATACTAACGGACACTGAAGCTTTCTTT.

The CDR3 region has the DNA TGTGCCAGCAGCTTAGGGTTGGGGGGCTTCTACTACGAGCAGTACTTC. It codes for CASSLGLGGFYYEQYF. This chain links TRBV7-2 with TRBJ2-7; D may be TRBD1 or TRBD2 (6 bases each). Trimming cost V 1 base and J 3 bases, with 16 bases left between them. Germline loops: CDR1 SGHTA, CDR2 FQGNSA. The CDR3 is made up of 16 amino acids.

The genes are TRBV27 and TRBJ1-5; D not resolved. The CDR3 has 15 amino acids. V was pared by 2 bases and J by 0 bases, with 8 bases between. Germline-derived CDR1 and CDR2 are MNHEY and SMNVEV (reference sequence). The CDR3 nucleotides are TGTGCCAGCAGTTTAAACGGGGTTAGCAATCAGCCCCAGCATTTT. This translates into CASSLNGVSNQPQHF.

The rearrangement links TRBV7-8 to TRBJ1-6; D gene uncertain. V was clipped by 5 bases and J by 7 bases, with 15 bases between them. This CDR3 comprises 15 residues. The germline V gene has CDR1 SGHVS and CDR2 FQNEAQ. As DNA, the CDR3 is TGTGCCAGCAGCCTAAGACTGACCGGGAATTCACCCCTCCACTTT. Its protein is CASSLRLTGNSPLHF.

V and J are TRBV24-1 and TRBJ2-1, with 7 bases fitting TRBD2. The CDR3 has 16 amino acids. Germline assignment: CDR1 KGHDR and CDR2 SFDVKD. After removal of 3 bases from V and 1 base from J, the junction contained 5 bases not matched to a gene. The DNA of the CDR3 is TGTGCCACCAGTGATCCTGGACTAGGATCCTACAATGAGCAGTTCTTC. This sequence encodes CATSDPGLGSYNEQFF.

The genes are TRBV5-8 and TRBJ1-1; TRBD1 might be the D (5 bases). V was shortened by 2 bases and J by 1 base, with 9 bases between the two germline ends. The germline gives CDR1 SGHTS, CDR2 YDEGEE. The CDR3 covers 14 residues. This CDR3 is CASSLRGRNTEAFF. DNA of the CDR3: TGTGCCAGCAGCTTACGGGGCAGGAACACTGAAGCTTTCTTT.

The chain employs TRBV27 and TRBJ2-1, with 10 positions matching TRBD2. The junction had 10 bases not matched to a gene; V was cut back by 2 bases and J by 9 bases. The CDR3 is made up of 16 amino acids. Germline CDR1 MNHEY, CDR2 SMNVEV (reference sequence). CDR3 nucleotide sequence: TGTGCCAGCAGTTTAGGGGGCCTAGCGGGAGTTATTGAGCAGTTCTTC. Its translation is CASSLGGLAGVIEQFF.

The J gene is TRBJ2-5, the V gene TRBV9; tentatively, D is TRBD1 or TRBD2 (5 bases each). Per germline, CDR1 SGDLS and CDR2 YYNGEE. Trimming took off 0 bases at V and 5 bases at J, with 14 bases between the two ends. This CDR3 is built from 15 residues. The CDR3 DNA follows: TGTGCCAGCAGCGTAGGCCCTCAGGGCGGGGAGACCCAGTACTTC. Translated: CASSVGPQGGETQYF.

The chain carries TRBV29-1 and TRBJ2-7, with TRBD1 identical over 8 bases. The length of the CDR3 is 13 residues. Trimming took 7 bases from V and 3 from J; bases not matched to a gene: 8. Per the germline V gene, CDR1 is SQVTM and CDR2 is ANQGSEA. The CDR3 bases are TGCAGCGGTGGACAGGGAGCGGGCTACGAGCAGTACTTC. This gives the protein CSGGQGAGYEQYF.